The sequence of this T cell receptor (beta chain) was determined in a study of human thymus T cells. Remarks on this clone: Its antigen is unknown.

Germline-derived CDR1 and CDR2 are SGHAT and FQNNGV. The CDR3 consists of 16 residues. V lost 5 bases and J lost 2; bases outside the gene matches: 7. General study results and limits: Thymic TCR repertoires of unrelated people reportedly overlapped highly.

Libraries were prepared by immunoSEQ multiplex PCR; TCRdb keeps only in-frame clonotypes and omits some of them. The sample includes tens of thousands of clones, roughly 96% of them seen just once. Thymus tissue was removed during corrective cardiac surgery. Sequencing used thymus tissue. This chain links TRBV11-2 with TRBJ2-5; 11 nucleotides line up with TRBD1. The receptor's source is a girl under three years old with a congenital heart defect but otherwise immunologically healthy. For the CDR3, the DNA is TGTGCCAGCAGCACCGGACAGGGGGCTCGACAAGAGACCCAGTACTTC. Translating gives CASSTGQGARQETQYF.